This T cell receptor beta chain comes out of a study of T cells in Graves' hyperthyroidism and ophthalmopathy. The study, taken as a whole, reports: Among clonotypes expanded in thyroid above 0.001, most were also found in blood.

On this clonotype: Its antigen is currently unknown.

Hyperthyroidism, newly diagnosed and lasting under 2 months, affected patients aged 18 to 65. CDR1 is MGHRA, CDR2 YSYEKL, per germline. V dropped 3 bases and J dropped 4; count of bases not matched to a gene: 5. This CDR3 has 14 amino acids. Amplification of TCR beta CDR3 regions was performed using RNA transcripts as template. The HTBI primer set was used in a first-round RT-PCR of the TCR CDR3. From the multiplex PCR reads, TCRdb called clonotypes with MiXCR, one entry per CDR3 protein. This table has more than 350,000 distinct CDR3 sequences, approximately 18% appearing once. J is TRBJ2-5 and V is TRBV4-1, with 7 bases matching TRBD1. The clonotype was recovered from a woman aged 25 to 45 with Graves' hyperthyroidism that later progressed to Graves' ophthalmopathy. Specimen: blood. The CDR3 region has the DNA TGCGCCAGCAGCCACCGACAGGGCGGAGAGACCCAGTACTTC. Its translation: CASSHRQGGETQYF.